These 13 T cell receptor beta chains originate from one sample sequenced in a study of T-cell memory formation after mild COVID-19. MiXCR, applied by TCRdb to the 5' RACE reads, yields one record per CDR3 protein. The data contain about 260,000 distinct CDR3 sequences, about 16% of them seen just once; the ten biggest clones take up approximately 23%. Input material: PBMCs or a T cell subset sorted from them (not recorded which). Source of these receptors: a man between 18 and 29 years old who had mild COVID-19 (a few samples of this study predate the infection). Cell type and time point are not known.

The genes are TRBV10-1 and TRBJ2-7, with 9 nucleotides matching TRBD1. The V segment lost 6 bases and the J segment 7 bases; nucleotides outside the gene matches: 10. CDR3 size: 14 residues. The germline V gene has CDR1 WNHNN and CDR2 SYGVQD (reference sequence). Written as DNA, the CDR3 is TGCGCCAGCAGCCCCCGGGACAGGGCTCGGGAGCAGTACTTC. It is translated as CASSPRDRAREQYF.

The chain has TRBV10-3 and TRBJ2-5; the D gene is possibly TRBD1 (6 bases). The germline CDR1 and CDR2 sequences are ENHRY and SYGVKD. The CDR3 contains 14 residues. V was trimmed by 2 bases and J by 9 bases, leaving 16 bases between them. CDR3 nucleotides: TGTGCCATCAGTGAGACACAGGGTACCGGGGCCCAGTACTTC. Its protein is CAISETQGTGAQYF.

This clonotype came up a few times. The rearrangement joins TRBV6-2 or TRBV6-3 to TRBJ1-6; D uncertain. This CDR3 comprises 13 residues. Germline loops: CDR1 MNHEY, CDR2 SVGEGT. V was trimmed by 4 bases and J by 3 bases, leaving 4 bases between them. The CDR3 spells CASSSSYNSPLHF. As DNA, the CDR3 is TGTGCCAGCAGTTCCAGCTATAATTCACCCCTCCACTTT.

The chain couples TRBV10-3 to TRBJ2-3, with D possibly matching TRBD1 (6 bases). The CDR3 extends over 12 amino acids. The V and J ends lost 6 bases and 6 bases respectively, with 10 bases between them. The germline CDR1 and CDR2 sequences are ENHRY and SYGVKD. The CDR3 DNA reads as TGTGCCATCAGGTCAGGGGCCGATACGCAGTATTTT. The encoded protein is CAIRSGADTQYF.

The chain is built from TRBV25-1 and TRBJ2-1; D gene uncertain. CDR3 length equals 16 residues. Germline V CDR1 and CDR2: MGHDK, SYGVNS. Trimming removed 1 base from V and 6 bases from J, with 16 bases in between. CDR3 in DNA: TGTGCCAGCAGTGAATTGGCCGAAGGCCCTTTCAATGAGCAGTTCTTC. As protein: CASSELAEGPFNEQFF.

In this sample, this clonotype turned up a few times. The rearrangement uses TRBV4-3 and TRBJ1-1; perhaps TRBD1 as D (5 bases). The V and J ends lost 3 bases and 8 bases respectively, with 19 bases between them. The CDR3 totals 15 residues. The germline V gene encodes CDR1 LGHNA and CDR2 YSLEER. Here the CDR3 DNA reads TGCGCCAGCAGCCAGAGCCTCGAGGGGCCGTCCGAAGCTTTCTTT. It translates to CASSQSLEGPSEAFF.

The chain recombines TRBV2 with TRBJ2-6, with D unclear. With 9 bases removed from V and 0 bases from J, the gap between germline ends came to 9 bases. The CDR3 is made up of 14 amino acids. CDR1 SNHLY and CDR2 FYNNEI come from the germline V gene. The CDR3 coding sequence is TGTGCCAGTCAATACCTCTCTGGGGCCAACGTCCTGACTTTC. It yields the protein CASQYLSGANVLTF.

This clonotype was recorded a few times. This sequence joins TRBV7-3 and TRBJ2-1; 8 bases are shared with TRBD2. J gave up 6 bases and V 5 bases, and 12 bases lay outside the gene matches. CDR1 is SGHTA, CDR2 FQGTGA, per germline. This CDR3 region has 16 residues. The chain's CDR3 is CASSRWAGGGSNEQFF. Written as DNA, the CDR3 is TGTGCCAGCAGCCGATGGGCGGGGGGCGGATCCAATGAGCAGTTCTTC.

This clonotype showed up just a few times. The V gene is TRBV12-3 or TRBV12-4, the J gene TRBJ2-7; the D call may be TRBD1 or TRBD2 (5 bases each). This CDR3 spans 13 amino acids. The V gene lost 3 bases and the J gene lost 3 bases, with 9 bases spanning the gap. The CDR3 loop reads CASSFGALYEQYF. Here the CDR3 DNA reads TGTGCCAGCAGTTTCGGGGCCCTCTACGAGCAGTACTTC.

The table lists this clonotype with a few counts. The rearrangement joins TRBV6-2 or TRBV6-3 to TRBJ2-7; D perhaps matches TRBD1 (6 bases). The length of the CDR3 is 14 residues. Germline V lookup: CDR1 MNHEY, CDR2 SVGEGT. Trimming shortened V by 6 bases and J by 4 bases, and 16 bases separated the two germline ends. In nucleotides, the CDR3 is TGTGCCAGCAGCATACCACAGGGTGGATACGAGCAGTACTTC. Its translation is CASSIPQGGYEQYF.

This clonotype was counted ten times or more. The chain couples TRBV20-1 to TRBJ1-2, with 7 bases identical to TRBD1. Germline V gene data show CDR1 as DFQATT and CDR2 as SNEGSKA (reference sequence). This CDR3 is 12 amino acids long. V gave up 2 bases and J gave up 5 bases; unmatched junction bases: 2. In DNA, the CDR3 is TGCAGTGCTAGAAACAGGGGATATGGCTACACCTTC. Translating it yields CSARNRGYGYTF.

This chain connects TRBV12-3 or TRBV12-4 to TRBJ1-2, with no clear D. With 4 bases removed from V and 4 bases from J, the gap between germline ends came to 13 bases. The CDR3 has 14 amino acids. The CDR3 bases are TGTGCCAGCAGTTCTCCGTTTGTACTCTATGGCTACACCTTC. It is translated as CASSSPFVLYGYTF.

This clonotype was recorded a few times. The chain carries TRBV3-1 and TRBJ1-2; D is possibly TRBD1 (6 bases). Per the germline V gene, CDR1 is LGHDT and CDR2 is YNNKEL (reference sequence). The CDR3 spans 14 residues. Trimming shortened V by 4 bases and J by 2 bases, and 11 bases separated the two germline ends. CDR3 coding DNA: TGTGCCAGCAGCCTGAAGGACAGCAACTATGGCTACACCTTC. Amino acid sequence: CASSLKDSNYGYTF. The full variable domain, completed using reference TRBV3-1 and TRBJ1-2, is DTAVSQTPKYLVTQMGNDKSIKCEQNLGHDTMYWYKQDSKKFLKIMFSYNNKELIINETVPNRFSPKSPDKAHLNLHINSLELGDSAVYFCASSLKDSNYGYTFGSGTRLTVV.